A single T cell receptor beta chain is shown here with its context. V shed 3 bases and J shed 7 bases, with 4 bases lying between them. Germline V CDR1 and CDR2: SGHVS, FQNEAQ. The CDR3 is 11 residues long. The data are from a study of blood T cell repertoires in COVID-19. Overall study: COVID-19 samples collected from the United States, Italy and Spain covered acute and convalescent phases. From T cells, B-cell-depleted T cells, or PBMCs came the material, which was cDNA or gDNA.

Authors' methods: Using reference gene primer amplification, nucleated cell counts were estimated. Method: immunoSEQ multiplex PCR; TCRdb's copy keeps in-frame clones and lacks some. That table gives V, J and clone size, and the DNA gave D and trimming. There are 95,000 to 150,000 clones in the sample; over 70% occur only once, and approximately 3.9% lies in the top ten. The source of this sequence is a woman aged 45-59 years with acute or convalescent COVID-19. The rearrangement joins TRBV7-8 to TRBJ2-1; D not certain. The sequenced material came from peripheral blood. This CDR3 is CASSFQNEQFF. CDR3 coding DNA: TGTGCCAGCAGCTTTCAGAATGAGCAGTTCTTC.